The 24 T cell receptor beta chains in this list originate from one sample, sequenced in a study of T cell clones after liver transplantation. Using immunoSEQ multiplex PCR, the repertoire was profiled, and TCRdb retains in-frame clones only, with some absent. Among about 99,000 clones, 80% to 85% were seen once, and the ten largest hold 0.85% to 1%. The input for sequencing was CD4+ T cells from blood, taken before liver transplant. Receptors were obtained from a human donor who received a liver transplant.

The chain has TRBV6-1 and TRBJ2-3; the D gene is possibly TRBD2 (5 bases). This CDR3 comprises 14 residues. V lost 2 bases, J lost 1 base, and 7 bases lay in between. The germline gives CDR1 MNHNS, CDR2 SASEGT. The CDR3 DNA is TGTGCCAGCAGTGAATTCGGGGGCACAGATACGCAGTATTTT. Residues: CASSEFGGTDTQYF.

The chain uses TRBV19 and TRBJ2-2; 7 bases line up with TRBD1. Per germline, CDR1 LNHDA and CDR2 SQIVND (reference sequence). The CDR3 runs 16 residues. Unmatched junction bases numbered 8, after V lost 3 bases and J lost 4 bases. The CDR3 region has the DNA TGTGCCAGTAGTATCCCGACAGGGTTGGGCACCGGGGAGCTGTTTTTT. Translation gives CASSIPTGLGTGELFF.

V gene TRBV5-1 combines with J gene TRBJ1-2; a weak D match, TRBD1 (6 bases). Germline CDR1 SGHRS, CDR2 YFSETQ. V was clipped by 1 base and J by 2 bases, with 12 bases between them. The CDR3 length is 15 residues. The CDR3 spells CASSLTGTRNYGYTF. The CDR3 DNA reads TGCGCCAGCAGCTTGACTGGGACAAGAAACTATGGCTACACCTTC.

A single count supports this clone. The chain is built from TRBV14 and TRBJ2-1; D gene uncertain. The CDR3 length is 16 residues. In germline, CDR1 is SGHDN, CDR2 FVKESK. V dropped 1 base and J dropped 0 bases, with 10 bases sitting between them. CDR3 DNA sequence: TGTGCCAGCAGCCAAGGAGCCTCTGTCTCCTACAATGAGCAGTTCTTC. Protein sequence: CASSQGASVSYNEQFF.

This clone was counted between two and nine times. The chain recombines TRBV7-8 with TRBJ1-1; no clear D gene. The CDR3 has 13 residues. V gave up 6 bases and J gave up 0 bases, with 8 bases separating them. Germline V gives CDR1 SGHVS, CDR2 FQNEAQ. CDR3 in amino acids: CASRVTLNTEAFF. CDR3 in DNA: TGTGCCAGCAGGGTGACGCTGAACACTGAAGCTTTCTTT.

In this sample, this clone turned up once. V gene TRBV25-1 combines with J gene TRBJ2-7; TRBD1 aligns across 9 bases. J lost 6 bases, V lost 7 bases, and 10 bases had no gene match. Germline values: CDR1 MGHDK, CDR2 SYGVNS. CDR3 length: 14 amino acids. This chain's CDR3 is CASIDDRGSVEQYF. The CDR3 bases are TGTGCCAGCATCGACGACAGGGGGAGTGTCGAGCAGTACTTC.

The rearrangement uses TRBV15 and TRBJ2-5; D gene unclear. Trimming shortened V by 6 bases and J by 0 bases, and 11 bases separated the two germline ends. Per germline, CDR1 LNHNV and CDR2 YYDKDF (reference sequence). The CDR3 contains 14 residues. The CDR3 protein is CATRREANQETQYF. DNA of the CDR3: TGTGCCACCAGAAGGGAAGCCAACCAAGAGACCCAGTACTTC.

The gene calls are TRBV6-1 and TRBJ2-3; D uncertain. Germline CDR1 reads MNHNS; CDR2 reads SASEGT. Trimming cost V 3 bases and J 4 bases, with 11 bases left between them. CDR3 length: 14 amino acids. As DNA, the CDR3 is TGTGCCAGCAGTGAGGGTAGGGCGGCAGATACGCAGTATTTT. Residues: CASSEGRAADTQYF.

The rearrangement joins TRBV29-1 to TRBJ1-1; D is perhaps TRBD1 (6 bases). The CDR3 has 14 residues. Germline V gene lookup returns CDR1 SQVTM and CDR2 ANQGSEA. Trimming took off 5 bases at V and 0 bases at J, with 13 bases between the two ends. The DNA of the CDR3 is TGCAGCGTTCAAAATGGACAGTTGAACACTGAAGCTTTCTTT. It encodes CSVQNGQLNTEAFF. Drawing the rest from reference TRBV29-1 and TRBJ1-1, the complete variable domain is SAVISQKPSRDICQRGTSLTIQCQVDSQVTMMFWYRQQPGQSLTLIATANQGSEATYESGFVIDKFPISRPNLTFSTLTVSNMSPEDSSIYLCSVQNGQLNTEAFFGQGTRLTVV.

The chain employs TRBV11-2 and TRBJ1-5; D unclear. Per germline, CDR1 SGHAT and CDR2 FQNNGV. The V and J ends lost 5 bases and 0 bases respectively, with 11 bases between them. The CDR3 has 15 residues. CDR3 residues: CASSLHSDSNQPQHF. The CDR3 coding sequence is TGTGCCAGCAGCCTTCACTCAGATAGCAATCAGCCCCAGCATTTT.

About this clone itself: Compared with germline, one end of the junction differs, possibly owing to a read error. The J gene is TRBJ1-1, the V gene TRBV9, with no clear D. The length of the CDR3 is 10 residues. Per germline, CDR1 SGDLS and CDR2 YYNGEE. DNA of the CDR3: TGTGCCAGCAGCGTAAGACCCCCAGAGTTT. Residues: CASSVRPPEF. The full variable domain, completed using reference TRBV9 and TRBJ1-1, is DSGVTQTPKHLITATGQRVTLRCSPRSGDLSVYWYQQSLDQGLQFLIQYYNGEERAKGNILERFSAQQFPDLHSELNLSSLELGDSALYFCASSVRPPEFGQGTRLTVV.

The table lists this clone with a few counts. This chain joins TRBV14 and TRBJ1-3; D is ambiguous. Germline V gene data show CDR1 as SGHDN and CDR2 as FVKESK. Between the trimmed V and J ends, which lost 0 bases and 9 bases, there was a span of 6 bases. The CDR3 contains 12 residues. CDR3 coding DNA: TGTGCCAGCAGCCAAGAAGGAGTCACCATATATTTT. Translated, it gives CASSQEGVTIYF.

The chain is built from TRBV5-4 and TRBJ2-7, with 7 bases matching TRBD2. The CDR3 is 15 amino acids. Germline values: CDR1 SGHNT, CDR2 YYREEE (reference sequence). Trimming removed 0 bases from V and 5 bases from J; junction bases left unmatched: 8. This CDR3 is CASSLARGGSDEQYF. The CDR3 DNA follows: TGTGCCAGCAGCTTGGCCCGGGGAGGGAGTGACGAGCAGTACTTC.

This clone was counted only a few times. V gene TRBV19 combines with J gene TRBJ1-5, with 8 bases lining up with TRBD1. V lost 5 bases, J lost 8 bases, and 8 bases stayed unmatched. CDR1 is LNHDA, CDR2 SQIVND, per germline (reference sequence). The CDR3 sequence is 14 residues long. CDR3 amino acids: CASSLGQGAKPQHF. CDR3 sequence (DNA): TGTGCCAGTAGTCTCGGACAGGGAGCGAAGCCCCAGCATTTT.

The chain combines TRBV7-9 with TRBJ2-7; 8 bases match TRBD2. CDR3 size: 15 residues. V lost 5 bases to trimming and J lost 2 bases; unmatched junction nucleotides: 8. In germline, CDR1 is SEHNR, CDR2 FQNEAQ (reference sequence). In DNA form, the CDR3 reads TGTGCCAGCAGCCTATTCGGGGGGGCGACCTACGAGCAGTACTTC. It codes for CASSLFGGATYEQYF.

The chain couples TRBV4-2 to TRBJ2-1; 12 nucleotides line up with TRBD2. Per the germline V gene, CDR1 is LGHNA and CDR2 is YNFKEQ. The trim removed 0 bases at V and 0 bases at J, leaving 3 bases unmatched. This CDR3 region has 18 residues. The CDR3, as DNA: TGTGCCAGCAGCCAAGAACTAGCGGGGGGAAGCTCCTACAATGAGCAGTTCTTC. The encoded protein is CASSQELAGGSSYNEQFF.

This clone appeared a single time. The chain couples TRBV15 to TRBJ2-1; 13 nucleotides match TRBD2. The CDR3 sequence is 15 residues long. CDR1 is LNHNV, CDR2 YYDKDF, per germline (reference sequence). J gave up 7 bases and V 5 bases, and 5 bases lay outside the gene matches. CDR3 loop: CATSGLAGVGNEQFF. The DNA for the CDR3 is TGTGCCACCAGCGGACTAGCGGGAGTAGGAAATGAGCAGTTCTTC.

This chain joins TRBV25-1 and TRBJ2-1; 14 nucleotides match TRBD2. The junction had 9 bases not matched to a gene; V was cut back by 6 bases and J by 5 bases. CDR1 is MGHDK, CDR2 SYGVNS, per germline. This CDR3 comprises 17 residues. The CDR3 nucleotides are TGTGCCAGCAGCCCAGGGGGACTAGCGGGAGATAACAATGAGCAGTTCTTC. This gives the protein CASSPGGLAGDNNEQFF.

This clone was observed once. This chain connects TRBV9 to TRBJ1-3; D not resolved. The CDR3 spans 16 residues. Germline V gene data show CDR1 as SGDLS and CDR2 as YYNGEE. V shed 0 bases and J shed 2 bases, with 12 bases lying between them. CDR3 DNA sequence: TGTGCCAGCAGCGTAGTACCCAGTGGCGCTGGAAACACCATATATTTT. Translating gives CASSVVPSGAGNTIYF.

The rearrangement uses TRBV19 and TRBJ2-6; D gene uncertain. Germline V gene sequence: CDR1 LNHDA, CDR2 SQIVND (reference sequence). The CDR3 consists of 14 residues. V was pared by 3 bases and J by 1 base, with 4 bases between. CDR3 DNA: TGTGCCAGTAGTATTCAGTCTGGGGCCAACGTCCTGACTTTC. Translated: CASSIQSGANVLTF.

In DNA, the CDR3 is TGTGCCAGCAGTACAGGGGGCGTGGGCTACACCTTC. Protein sequence: CASSTGGVGYTF. The chain links TRBV27 to TRBJ1-2, with TRBD1 identical over 9 bases. CDR1 is MNHEY, CDR2 SMNVEV, per germline (reference sequence). After removal of 5 bases from V and 8 bases from J, the junction contained 3 bases not matched to a gene. The CDR3 is 12 residues long.

This clone was counted ten times or more. The J gene is TRBJ2-7, the V gene TRBV7-9; D is unclear. This CDR3 is 13 amino acids long. Germline V gene data show CDR1 as SEHNR and CDR2 as FQNEAQ (reference sequence). Trimming left V 6 bases short and J 6 bases short, with 15 bases between. The CDR3 is CASSPRVTSEQYF. The CDR3 region has the DNA TGTGCCAGCAGTCCACGAGTGACGTCCGAGCAGTACTTC.

The V and J genes are TRBV6-6 and TRBJ1-2; 7 positions agree with TRBD1. This CDR3 has 13 amino acids. From germline, CDR1 is MNHNY and CDR2 SVGAGI (reference sequence). V was pared by 5 bases and J by 6 bases, with 6 bases of the junction left unmatched. CDR3 loop: CASSRAGGNGYTF. In DNA form, the CDR3 reads TGTGCCAGCAGTCGGGCAGGGGGTAATGGCTACACCTTC.

This clone was seen a few times. The J gene is TRBJ2-7, the V gene TRBV7-9, with 7 nucleotides matching TRBD1. Germline V CDR1 and CDR2: SEHNR, FQNEAQ (reference sequence). V shed 1 base and J 12 bases; nucleotides not matched to a gene: 3. This CDR3 spans 11 amino acids. CDR3 residues: CASSLGQGVYF. CDR3 nucleotides: TGTGCCAGCAGCTTAGGTCAGGGGGTGTACTTC.